This T cell receptor beta chain derives from a study of T cells in Graves' hyperthyroidism and ophthalmopathy. Exclusion followed for patients with uncontrolled infection, other autoimmune disease, pregnancy or lactation. Turning to this clonotype: What it recognizes is unknown.

Researchers took RNA transcripts and amplified the TCR beta CDR3 regions from them. The primer set for the first-round RT-PCR of the TCR CDR3 was HTBI. Via MiXCR, TCRdb re-called the multiplex PCR reads, giving one row per CDR3 protein. The table has around 570,000 distinct CDR3 sequences, 15% to 20% seen once. This CDR3 comprises 16 residues. The germline V and J ends were trimmed by 1 base and 8 bases, with 17 bases remaining between them. CDR1 is LNHNV and CDR2 is YYDKDF in the germline V gene (reference sequence). Findings of the study overall: In blood, most of the thyroid clonotypes expanded above 0.001 were also present. The model foresaw ophthalmopathy a median roughly 6 months prior to onset.

Source material: blood. The receptor comes from a man aged 40-49 years with Graves' ophthalmopathy. The chain combines TRBV15 with TRBJ1-4, with D perhaps matching TRBD1 (6 bases). DNA for the CDR3: TGTGCCACCAGCAGAGCGAGAGCAGGGGCTGAGGAAAAACTGTTTTTT. Its protein is CATSRARAGAEEKLFF.